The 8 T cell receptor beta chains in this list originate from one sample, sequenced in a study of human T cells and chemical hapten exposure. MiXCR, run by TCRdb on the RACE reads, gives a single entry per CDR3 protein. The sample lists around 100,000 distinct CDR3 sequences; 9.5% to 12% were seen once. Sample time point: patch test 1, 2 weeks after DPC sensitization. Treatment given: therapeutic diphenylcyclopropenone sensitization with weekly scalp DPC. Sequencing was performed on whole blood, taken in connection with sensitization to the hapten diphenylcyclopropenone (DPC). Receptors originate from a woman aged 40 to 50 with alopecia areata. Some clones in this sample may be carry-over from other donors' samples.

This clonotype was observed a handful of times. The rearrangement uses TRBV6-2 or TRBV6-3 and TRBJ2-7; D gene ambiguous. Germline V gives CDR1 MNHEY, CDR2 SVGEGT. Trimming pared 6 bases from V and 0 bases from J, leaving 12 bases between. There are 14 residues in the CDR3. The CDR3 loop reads CASSRHRSSYEQYF. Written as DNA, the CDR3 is TGTGCCAGCAGCAGACACCGATCCTCCTACGAGCAGTACTTC.

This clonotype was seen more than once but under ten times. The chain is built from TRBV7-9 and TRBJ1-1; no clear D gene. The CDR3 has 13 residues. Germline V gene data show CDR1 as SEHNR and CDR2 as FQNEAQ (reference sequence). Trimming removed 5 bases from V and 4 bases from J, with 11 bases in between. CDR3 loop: CASSGGSGTEAFF. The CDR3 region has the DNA TGTGCCAGCAGCGGCGGTTCAGGCACTGAAGCTTTCTTT.

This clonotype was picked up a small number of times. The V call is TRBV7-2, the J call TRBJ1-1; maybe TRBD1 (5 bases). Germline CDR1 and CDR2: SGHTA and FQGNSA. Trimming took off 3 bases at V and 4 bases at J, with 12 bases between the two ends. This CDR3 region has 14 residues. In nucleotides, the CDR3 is TGTGCCAGCAGCTTGGACACGCCGCGCACTGAAGCTTTCTTT. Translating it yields CASSLDTPRTEAFF.

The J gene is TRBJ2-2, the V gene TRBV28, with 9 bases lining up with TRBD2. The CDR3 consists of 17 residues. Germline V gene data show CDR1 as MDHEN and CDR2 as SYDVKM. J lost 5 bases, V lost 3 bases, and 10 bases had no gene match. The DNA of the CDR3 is TGTGCCAGCAGTTTCGAGGCGGGAGGGCCGGGGACCGGGGAGCTGTTTTTT. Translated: CASSFEAGGPGTGELFF.

Here the CDR3 DNA reads TGTGCCAGCAGCTTTCGCCGGGTCCCTCAGGGGGCCGGGGAGCTGTTTTTT. The encoded protein is CASSFRRVPQGAGELFF. The chain employs TRBV4-2 and TRBJ2-2, with 7 bases matching TRBD1. The CDR3 spans 17 residues. The ends lost 5 bases at V and 6 bases at J; junction bases unmatched: 15. Germline CDR1 and CDR2: LGHNA and YNFKEQ.

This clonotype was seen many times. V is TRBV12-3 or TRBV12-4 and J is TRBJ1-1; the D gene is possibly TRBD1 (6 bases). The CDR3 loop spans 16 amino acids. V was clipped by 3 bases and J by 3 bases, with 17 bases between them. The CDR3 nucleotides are TGTGCCAGCAGTTTCAGGGACACCCTTGGACACACTGAAGCTTTCTTT. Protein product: CASSFRDTLGHTEAFF.

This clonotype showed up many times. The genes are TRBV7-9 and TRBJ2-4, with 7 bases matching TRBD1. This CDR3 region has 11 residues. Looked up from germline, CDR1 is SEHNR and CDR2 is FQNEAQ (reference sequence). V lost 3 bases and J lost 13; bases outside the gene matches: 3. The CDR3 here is CASSFDRDQYF. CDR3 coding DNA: TGTGCCAGCAGCTTCGACAGGGACCAGTACTTC.

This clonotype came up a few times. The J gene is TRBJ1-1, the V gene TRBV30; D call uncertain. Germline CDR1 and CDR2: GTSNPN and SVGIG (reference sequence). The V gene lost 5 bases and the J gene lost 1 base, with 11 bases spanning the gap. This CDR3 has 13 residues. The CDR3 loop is CAWGMATNTEAFF. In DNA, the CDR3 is TGTGCCTGGGGGATGGCTACGAACACTGAAGCTTTCTTT.